This TCR beta chain was observed in a study of T cell responses to AZD1222 COVID-19 vaccine (dated by TCRdb to about 2021). Regarding the study in general: AZD1222 recipients given second doses at about 4 weeks or at about 12 weeks were pooled, since spike-specific TCR depth and breadth were not found to differ between the two schedules. TCR sequencing was performed for roughly 250 trial participants, of whom around 200 were given two doses of AZD1222 and around 25 were given two doses of MenACWY control vaccine. Trial participants were enrolled into age subgroups of 18-55, 56-69 and 70-plus years, which contained approximately 150, 28 and 58 TCR-sequenced participants, respectively.

The CDR3 regions of human TCRbeta chains were analyzed by immunosequencing. As for the original processing: Repertoire TCRs were matched against a reference library of SARS-CoV-2-specific TCRs generated with the MIRA antigen-specificity platform. Breadth was defined as the fraction of unique TCRs that were SARS-CoV-2-associated. Depth was defined as the fraction of total T cells that were SARS-CoV-2-associated. Using the MIRA data, each spike-specific TCR was mapped to the spike region that the TCR reacts to and placed in a CD4 or CD8 class. Log10-transformed breadth and depth values were compared by one-way ANOVA with Sidak's multiple comparisons tests. In TCRdb, the immuneACCESS table is reduced to in-frame sequences with V and J assigned. These tables do not hold every clone; where another copy was compared, an unresolved V gene accounts for under half, and the others remain unexplained. V and J calls and clone size are given by that table; D and trimming were obtained from the DNA. The sample contains some 170,000 clones, 85% to 95% of them found a single time. Of the sample, approximately 2.5% falls within the top ten clones.

This clone was recorded once. Its antigen remains unidentified. One base away there is no much larger clone; base qualities are not given. Different DNA sequences within this sample yield the same CDR3. CDR1 and CDR2 are drawn from the germline V gene: MGHRA, YSYEKL. V was cut back by 0 bases and J by 3 bases, leaving a gap of 0 bases between them. Inclusive of the bounding cysteine and phenylalanine, the CDR3 is 12 residues long. The only DNA kept is the CDR3, 36 bases in frame from the first base. Overall results and qualifications from the work: Participants were mostly white British and included more females than males, and it was suggested by the authors that clonal diversity may have been underestimated. Conclusions about previously exposed vaccinees were limited because only six or seven AZD1222 recipients were SARS-CoV-2 seropositive at baseline. In the small 56-69-year group, the increase in depth fell short of significance, most likely because of low power. After two AZD1222 doses, spike-specific TCR breadth and depth were significantly higher than at day 0 and than in MenACWY recipients. Nearly half of unique spike-specific TCRs reportedly recognized epitopes outside regions mutated in the B.1.351 and B.1.1.7 variants. Because no day 14 peak-response samples were available, repertoires were characterized only after the peak T cell response. The vaccine-associated CD4 TCRs covered the entire spike protein, and the dominant responses fell in regions 160-218 and 743-854.

What the time point label conveys for this sample: baseline before first vaccination. Vaccinee samples came from UK trials COV001 and COV002, including a single-blind randomized controlled phase 2/3 trial of AZD1222 (ChAdOx1 nCoV-19) in healthy adults. For TCRbeta chain sequencing, PBMC samples were collected from trial participants at day 0 and at day 28 after the second dose. The sequence was obtained from an adult in good health. This chain joins TRBV4-1 to TRBJ2-1; the D gene assignment is ambiguous. The material sequenced was peripheral blood, taken on day 0 of AZD1222 vaccination. The DNA sequence is as follows: TGCGCCAGCAGCCAAGACTACAATGAGCAGTTCTTC. It translates as CASSQDYNEQFF.